A selection of T cell receptor beta chains follows, all from one sample in a study of coeliac disease. Assay: immunoSEQ multiplex PCR; the TCRdb copy retains only in-frame clones and omits some. The sample lists 2,500 or so clones, around 79% occurring once. Sequenced input: lymphocytes from the gut lamina propria. Receptors originate from a human donor without celiac disease. Each CDR3 is given with its conserved first and last residue. A D gene is named only where the DNA matches it firmly. Only some rows state a clone size, as once, few, many or a class for expanded clones.

D: TRBD2
V: TRBV19
size: .
J: TRBJ2-2
CDR3: CASSILWGGTDTGELFF
DNA: TGTGCCAGTAGTATATTATGGGGGGGTACTGACACCGGGGAGCTGTTTTTT

D: .
V: TRBV5-1
size: .
J: TRBJ2-6
CDR3: CASSWQGLGANVLTF
DNA: TGCGCCAGCAGCTGGCAGGGGCTTGGGGCCAACGTCCTGACTTTC

D: .
V: TRBV6-5
size: .
J: TRBJ2-7
CDR3: CASSSTGGAYEQYF
DNA: TGTGCCAGCAGTTCCACAGGGGGGGCCTACGAGCAGTACTTC

D: .
V: TRBV11-2
size: .
J: TRBJ2-7
CDR3: CASSPLGAGSYEQYF
DNA: TGTGCCAGCAGCCCGCTGGGGGCAGGTTCCTACGAGCAGTACTTC

D: .
V: TRBV7-2
size: .
J: TRBJ1-5
CDR3: CASSLEAQPQHF
DNA: TGTGCCAGCAGCTTAGAAGCCCAGCCCCAGCATTTT

D: .
V: TRBV2
size: .
J: TRBJ1-2
CDR3: CASSEEAGNYGYTF
DNA: TGTGCCAGCAGTGAAGAGGCAGGCAACTATGGCTACACCTTC

D: TRBD2
V: TRBV5-6
size: .
J: TRBJ2-1
CDR3: CASSPLGGVNEQFF
DNA: TGTGCCAGCAGCCCCTTGGGAGGGGTCAATGAGCAGTTCTTC

D: .
V: TRBV4-1
size: .
J: TRBJ1-1
CDR3: CASSRRGDRTEAFF
DNA: TGCGCCAGCTCGCGACGGGGGGATAGGACTGAAGCTTTCTTT

D: .
V: TRBV5-1
size: once
J: TRBJ1-1
CDR3: CASSLDGNEAFF
DNA: TGCGCCAGCAGCTTGGACGGGAATGAAGCTTTCTTT

D: TRBD2
V: TRBV5-1
size: .
J: TRBJ2-3
CDR3: CASQKLASADTQYF
DNA: TGCGCCAGCCAGAAACTAGCGAGCGCAGATACGCAGTATTTT

D: .
V: TRBV4-3
size: .
J: TRBJ1-2
CDR3: CASSQDGSVGFYGYTF
DNA: TGCGCCAGCAGCCAAGACGGGAGTGTAGGGTTCTATGGCTACACCTTC

D: TRBD2
V: TRBV10-3
size: .
J: TRBJ2-5
CDR3: CAISESSGGEETQYF
DNA: TGTGCCATCAGTGAGTCTAGCGGGGGTGAAGAGACCCAGTACTTC

D: .
V: TRBV10-1
size: .
J: TRBJ1-2
CDR3: CASSDTQSGLRKYGYTF
DNA: TGCGCCAGCAGTGACACCCAATCCGGACTCAGGAAGTATGGCTACACCTTC

D: TRBD1
V: TRBV4-3
size: few
J: TRBJ2-7
CDR3: CASSQGQGISYEQYF
DNA: TGCGCCAGCAGCCAAGGACAGGGAATATCCTACGAGCAGTACTTC

D: .
V: TRBV7-2
size: .
J: TRBJ1-1
CDR3: CASRSGSTEAFF
DNA: TGTGCCAGCAGGTCAGGGTCCACTGAAGCTTTCTTT

D: TRBD1
V: TRBV7-9
size: once
J: TRBJ1-1
CDR3: CASSLAGTGTEAFF
DNA: TGTGCCAGCAGCTTAGCTGGGACAGGGACTGAAGCTTTCTTT

D: TRBD1
V: TRBV18
size: .
J: TRBJ2-1
CDR3: CASSQGQGAYNEQFF
DNA: TGTGCCAGCTCACAGGGACAGGGGGCCTACAATGAGCAGTTCTTC

D: TRBD1
V: TRBV6-5
size: .
J: TRBJ2-5
CDR3: CASSYGIQGARETQYF
DNA: TGTGCCAGCAGTTACGGTATACAGGGGGCGCGAGAGACCCAGTACTTC

D: TRBD2
V: TRBV28
size: once
J: TRBJ2-5
CDR3: CASGLLAGGRETQYF
DNA: TGTGCCAGCGGTTTACTAGCGGGAGGAAGGGAGACCCAGTACTTC

D: TRBD1
V: TRBV6-6
size: .
J: TRBJ2-7
CDR3: CASSYGTGVYEQYF
DNA: TGTGCCAGCAGCTACGGGACAGGTGTCTACGAGCAGTACTTC

D: .
V: TRBV29-1
size: .
J: TRBJ1-1
CDR3: CSAVPRQGTEAFF
DNA: TGCAGCGCGGTGCCTCGTCAGGGCACTGAAGCTTTCTTT

D: TRBD1
V: TRBV5-1
size: few
J: TRBJ1-1
CDR3: CASSLEGTGEAFF
DNA: TGCGCCAGCAGCTTGGAAGGGACAGGGGAAGCTTTCTTT

D: .
V: TRBV7-5
size: .
J: TRBJ2-6
CDR3: CASRQSRANVLTF
DNA: TGTGCCAGTAGACAAAGTCGGGCCAACGTCCTGACTTTC